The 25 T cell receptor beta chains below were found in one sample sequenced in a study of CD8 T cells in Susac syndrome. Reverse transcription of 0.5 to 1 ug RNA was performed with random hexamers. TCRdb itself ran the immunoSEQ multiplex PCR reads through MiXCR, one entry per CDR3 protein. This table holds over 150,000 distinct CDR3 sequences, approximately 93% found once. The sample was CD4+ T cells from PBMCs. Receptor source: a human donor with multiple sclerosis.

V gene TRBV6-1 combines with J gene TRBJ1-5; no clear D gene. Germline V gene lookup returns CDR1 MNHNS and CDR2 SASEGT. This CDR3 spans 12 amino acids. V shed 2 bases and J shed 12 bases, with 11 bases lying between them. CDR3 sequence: CASSEKTFDQHF. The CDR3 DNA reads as TGTGCCAGCAGTGAAAAGACGTTCGACCAGCATTTT.

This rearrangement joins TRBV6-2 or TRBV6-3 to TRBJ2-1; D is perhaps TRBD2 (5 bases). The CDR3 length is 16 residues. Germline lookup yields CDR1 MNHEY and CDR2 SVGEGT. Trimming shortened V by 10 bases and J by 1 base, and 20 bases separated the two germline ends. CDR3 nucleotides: TGTGCCACCCGCGAGGGTGGGGAGAGGTCCTACAATGAGCAGTTCTTC. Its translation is CATREGGERSYNEQFF.

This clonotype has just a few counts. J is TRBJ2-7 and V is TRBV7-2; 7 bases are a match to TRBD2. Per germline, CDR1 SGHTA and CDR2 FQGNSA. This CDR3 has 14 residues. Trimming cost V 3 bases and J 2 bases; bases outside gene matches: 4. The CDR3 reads CASSLGGFAYEQYF. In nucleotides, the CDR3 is TGTGCCAGCAGCTTGGGGGGGTTCGCCTACGAGCAGTACTTC.

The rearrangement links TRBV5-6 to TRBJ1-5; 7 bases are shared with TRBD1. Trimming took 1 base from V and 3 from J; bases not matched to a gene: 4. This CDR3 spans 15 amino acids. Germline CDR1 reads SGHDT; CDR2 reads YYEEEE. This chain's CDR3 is CASSLRQGDNQPQHF. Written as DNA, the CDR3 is TGTGCCAGCAGCTTGAGACAGGGAGACAATCAGCCCCAGCATTTT.

DNA of the CDR3: TGTGCCAGCTCACCACCTAACAGGGATTACACCGGGGAGCTGTTTTTT. It translates to CASSPPNRDYTGELFF. The V call is TRBV18, the J call TRBJ2-2, with a tentative D call TRBD1 (6 bases). V lost 0 bases and J 3 bases, leaving 11 bases between the germline ends. The CDR3 consists of 16 residues. Germline CDR1 reads KGHSH; CDR2 reads LQKENI. Using reference TRBV18 and TRBJ2-2 for the parts outside the CDR3, the full variable domain is NAGVMQNPRHLVRRRGQEARLRCSPMKGHSHVYWYRQLPEEGLKFMVYLQKENIIDESGMPKERFSAEFPKEGPSILRIQQVVRGDSAAYFCASSPPNRDYTGELFFGEGSRLTVL.

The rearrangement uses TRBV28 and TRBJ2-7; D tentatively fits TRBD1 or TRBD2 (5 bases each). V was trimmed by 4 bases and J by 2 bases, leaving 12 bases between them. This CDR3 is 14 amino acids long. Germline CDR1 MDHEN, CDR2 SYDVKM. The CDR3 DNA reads TGTGCCAGCAGTTCTTCAGGGAGAACCTACGAGCAGTACTTC. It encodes CASSSSGRTYEQYF.

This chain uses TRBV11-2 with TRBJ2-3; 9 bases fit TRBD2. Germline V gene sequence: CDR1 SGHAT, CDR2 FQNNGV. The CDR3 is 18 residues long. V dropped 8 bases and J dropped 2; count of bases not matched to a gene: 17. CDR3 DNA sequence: TGTGCCAGCTTCCCCGGGACGCGGGGGGGCCTGTACACAGATACGCAGTATTTT. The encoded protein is CASFPGTRGGLYTDTQYF.

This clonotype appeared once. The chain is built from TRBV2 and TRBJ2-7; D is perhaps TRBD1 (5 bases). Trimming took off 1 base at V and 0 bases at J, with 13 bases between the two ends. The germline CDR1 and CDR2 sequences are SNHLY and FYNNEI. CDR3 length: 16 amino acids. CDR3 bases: TGTGCCAGCAGTGAAGATTACAGGTTTGACTCCTACGAGCAGTACTTC. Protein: CASSEDYRFDSYEQYF.

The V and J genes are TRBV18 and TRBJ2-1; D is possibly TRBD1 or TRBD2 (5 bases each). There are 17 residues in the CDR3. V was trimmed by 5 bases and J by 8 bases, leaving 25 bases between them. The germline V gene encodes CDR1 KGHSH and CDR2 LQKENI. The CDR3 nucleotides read TGTGCCAGCTCATCCACCTCCGGGACCTGGATTACAGATGAGCAGTTCTTC. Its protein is CASSSTSGTWITDEQFF.

In DNA, the CDR3 is TGTGCCACCAGTGATCTGGGACACACAGATACGCAGTATTTT. Protein product: CATSDLGHTDTQYF. This chain uses TRBV24-1 with TRBJ2-3; possible D gene TRBD1, 6 bases. This CDR3 is 14 amino acids long. The V and J ends lost 3 bases and 2 bases respectively, with 8 bases between them. Germline V gives CDR1 KGHDR, CDR2 SFDVKD.

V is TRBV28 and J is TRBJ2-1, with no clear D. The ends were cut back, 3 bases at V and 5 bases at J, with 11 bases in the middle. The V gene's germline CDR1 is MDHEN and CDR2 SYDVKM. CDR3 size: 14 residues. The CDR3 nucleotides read TGTGCCAGCAGTTTTACTCTAGAGAACAATGAGCAGTTCTTC. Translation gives CASSFTLENNEQFF.

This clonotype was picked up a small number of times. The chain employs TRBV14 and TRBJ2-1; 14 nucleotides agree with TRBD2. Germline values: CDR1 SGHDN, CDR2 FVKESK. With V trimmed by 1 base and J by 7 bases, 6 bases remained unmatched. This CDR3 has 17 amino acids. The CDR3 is CASSQGGLAGVRNEQFF. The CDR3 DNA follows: TGTGCCAGCAGCCAAGGGGGACTAGCGGGAGTGCGTAATGAGCAGTTCTTC.

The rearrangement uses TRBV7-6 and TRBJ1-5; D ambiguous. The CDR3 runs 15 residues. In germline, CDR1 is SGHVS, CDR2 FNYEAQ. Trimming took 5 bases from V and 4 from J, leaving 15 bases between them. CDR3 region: CASSQGSGINQPQHF. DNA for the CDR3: TGTGCCAGCAGCCAAGGTTCGGGGATAAATCAGCCCCAGCATTTT.

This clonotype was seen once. The CDR3 loop reads CASSDVGEEPQHF. The DNA of the CDR3 is TGTGCCAGCAGTGATGTCGGTGAGGAGCCCCAGCATTTT. This chain joins TRBV6-1 and TRBJ1-5; D is unclear. V lost 3 bases and J lost 8, with 11 bases in between. This CDR3 spans 13 amino acids. CDR1 is MNHNS and CDR2 is SASEGT in the germline V gene.

Written as DNA, the CDR3 is TGTGCCACCACCCCGCGGGGCGGGGGGGCCCCCGAGCAGTACTTC. Its protein is CATTPRGGGAPEQYF. The chain carries TRBV15 and TRBJ2-7; TRBD2 matches 9 bases. There are 15 residues in the CDR3. The trim removed 7 bases at V and 6 bases at J, leaving 13 bases unmatched. Germline V gene lookup returns CDR1 LNHNV and CDR2 YYDKDF (reference sequence).

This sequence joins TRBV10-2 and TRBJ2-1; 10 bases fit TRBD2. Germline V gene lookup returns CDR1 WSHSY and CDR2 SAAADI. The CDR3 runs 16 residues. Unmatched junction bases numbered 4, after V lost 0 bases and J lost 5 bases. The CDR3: CASSESRTSGDNEQFF. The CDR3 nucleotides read TGCGCCAGCAGTGAGTCGCGGACTAGCGGAGACAATGAGCAGTTCTTC.

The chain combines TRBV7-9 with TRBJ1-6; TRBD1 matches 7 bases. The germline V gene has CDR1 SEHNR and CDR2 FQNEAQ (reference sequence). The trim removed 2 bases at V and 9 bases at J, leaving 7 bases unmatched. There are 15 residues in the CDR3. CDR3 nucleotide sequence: TGTGCCAGCAGCTTATTGGCAGGGGGGAGTTCACCCCTCCACTTT. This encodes CASSLLAGGSSPLHF.

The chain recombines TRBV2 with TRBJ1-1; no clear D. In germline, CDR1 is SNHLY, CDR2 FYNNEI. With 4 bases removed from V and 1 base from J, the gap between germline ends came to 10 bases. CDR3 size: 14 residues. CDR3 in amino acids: CASSGLTPNTEAFF. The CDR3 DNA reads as TGTGCCAGCAGTGGTCTGACACCGAACACTGAAGCTTTCTTT.

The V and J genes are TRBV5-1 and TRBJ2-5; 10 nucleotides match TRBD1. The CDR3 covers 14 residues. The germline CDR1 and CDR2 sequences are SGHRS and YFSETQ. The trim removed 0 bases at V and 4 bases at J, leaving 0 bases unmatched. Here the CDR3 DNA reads TGCGCCAGCAGCTTGGGGACAGGGGGAGAGACCCAGTACTTC. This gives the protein CASSLGTGGETQYF.

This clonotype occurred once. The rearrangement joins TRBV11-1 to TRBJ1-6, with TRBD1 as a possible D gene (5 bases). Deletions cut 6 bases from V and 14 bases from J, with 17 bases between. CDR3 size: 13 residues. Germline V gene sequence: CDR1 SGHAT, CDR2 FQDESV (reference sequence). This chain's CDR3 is CASRPPGTATLHF. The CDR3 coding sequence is TGTGCCAGCAGACCACCCGGGACGGCAACCCTCCACTTT.

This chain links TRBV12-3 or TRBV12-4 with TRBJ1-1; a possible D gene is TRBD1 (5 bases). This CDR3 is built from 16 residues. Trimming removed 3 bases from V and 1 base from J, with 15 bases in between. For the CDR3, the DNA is TGTGCCAGCAGTTTGGGCTATTTGGGGGGGAACACTGAAGCTTTCTTT. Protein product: CASSLGYLGGNTEAFF.

The CDR3 is CASSLAYLDRVKGNTEAFF. CDR3 DNA: TGCGCCAGCAGCTTGGCTTATTTGGACAGGGTTAAGGGGAACACTGAAGCTTTCTTT. The V gene is TRBV5-1, the J gene TRBJ1-1; the match to TRBD1 covers 8 bases. The CDR3 contains 19 residues. Germline assignment: CDR1 SGHRS and CDR2 YFSETQ. The trim removed 0 bases at V and 1 base at J, leaving 14 bases unmatched.

This CDR3 is CATSDSGDSYNQPQHF. CDR3 nucleotide sequence: TGTGCCACCAGTGATTCGGGGGACAGCTACAATCAGCCCCAGCATTTT. The V call is TRBV24-1, the J call TRBJ1-5; 7 bases align to TRBD1. The CDR3 runs to 16 residues. The ends lost 2 bases at V and 3 bases at J; junction bases unmatched: 6. Per germline, CDR1 KGHDR and CDR2 SFDVKD.

The CDR3 nucleotides read TGTGCCAGCAGTTTGGCAGGGGGCGTGGGGGAGACCCAGTACTTC. Protein: CASSLAGGVGETQYF. V is TRBV28 and J is TRBJ2-5; 8 bases align to TRBD1. Looked up from germline, CDR1 is MDHEN and CDR2 is SYDVKM. V shed 3 bases and J 5 bases; nucleotides not matched to a gene: 8. This CDR3 region has 15 residues.

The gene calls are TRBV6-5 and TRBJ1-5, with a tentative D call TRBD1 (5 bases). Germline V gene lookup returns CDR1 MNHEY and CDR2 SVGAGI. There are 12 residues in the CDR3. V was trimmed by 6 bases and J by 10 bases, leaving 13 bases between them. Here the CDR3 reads CASSLTGGPQHF. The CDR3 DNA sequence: TGTGCCAGCAGCTTAACGGGGGGTCCCCAGCATTTT.